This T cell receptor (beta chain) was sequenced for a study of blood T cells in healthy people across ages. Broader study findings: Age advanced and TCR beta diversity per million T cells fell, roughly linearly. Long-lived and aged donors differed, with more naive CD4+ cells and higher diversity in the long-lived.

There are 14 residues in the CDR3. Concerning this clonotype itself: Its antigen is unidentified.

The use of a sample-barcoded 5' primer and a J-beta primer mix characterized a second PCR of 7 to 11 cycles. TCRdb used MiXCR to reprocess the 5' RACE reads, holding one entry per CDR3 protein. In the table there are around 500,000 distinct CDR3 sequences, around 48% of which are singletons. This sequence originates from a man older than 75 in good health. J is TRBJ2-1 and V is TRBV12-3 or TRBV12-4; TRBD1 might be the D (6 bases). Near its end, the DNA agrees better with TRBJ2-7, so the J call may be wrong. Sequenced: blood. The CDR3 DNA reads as TGTGCCAGCAGTGGGACACGACTATACAATGAGCAGTACTTC. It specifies CASSGTRLYNEQYF.